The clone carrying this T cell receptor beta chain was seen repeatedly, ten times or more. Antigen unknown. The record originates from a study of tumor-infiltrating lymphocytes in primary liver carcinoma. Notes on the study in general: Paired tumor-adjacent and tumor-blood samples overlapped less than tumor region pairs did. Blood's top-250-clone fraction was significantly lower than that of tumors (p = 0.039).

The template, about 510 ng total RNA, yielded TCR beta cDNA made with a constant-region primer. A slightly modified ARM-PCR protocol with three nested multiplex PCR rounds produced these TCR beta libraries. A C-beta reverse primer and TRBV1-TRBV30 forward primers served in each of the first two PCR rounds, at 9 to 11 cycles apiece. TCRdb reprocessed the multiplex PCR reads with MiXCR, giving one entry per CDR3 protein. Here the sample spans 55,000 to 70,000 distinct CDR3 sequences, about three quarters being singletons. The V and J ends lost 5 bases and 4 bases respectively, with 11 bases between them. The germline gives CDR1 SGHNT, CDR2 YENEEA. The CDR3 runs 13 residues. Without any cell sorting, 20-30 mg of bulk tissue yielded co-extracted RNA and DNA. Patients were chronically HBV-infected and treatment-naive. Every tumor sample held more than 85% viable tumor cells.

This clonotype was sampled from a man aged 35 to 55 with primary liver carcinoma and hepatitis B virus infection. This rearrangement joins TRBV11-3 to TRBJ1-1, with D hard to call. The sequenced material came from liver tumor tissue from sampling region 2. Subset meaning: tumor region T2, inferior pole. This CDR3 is CASSKATGTEAFF. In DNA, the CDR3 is TGTGCCAGCAGCAAGGCCACGGGCACTGAAGCTTTCTTT. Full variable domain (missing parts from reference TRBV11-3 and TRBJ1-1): EAGVVQSPRYKIIEKKQPVAFWCNPISGHNTLYWYLQNLGQGPELLIRYENEEAVDDSQLPKDRFSAERLKGVDSTLKIQPAELGDSAVYLCASSKATGTEAFFGQGTRLTVV.